What follows describes a single T cell receptor (beta chain). Its cognate antigen is unknown. This entry comes from a study of T cells in tuberculosis. Study conclusions and caveats: Active tuberculosis cases were adults; controls were adolescents. Shorter CDR3-alpha in active tuberculosis partly drove smaller distances.

Germline CDR1 is MDHEN and CDR2 is SYDVKM. The CDR3 consists of 15 residues. The trim removed 5 bases at V and 9 bases at J, leaving 15 bases unmatched. Measured with immunoSEQ multiplex PCR; TCRdb has only the in-frame clones, and not every one. Found here are about 29,000 clones, around 90% of them singletons; the top ten hold about 6.5%. On average about 100,000 T cells per donor were immunosequenced. The sequencing sample was made of PBMCs. V gene TRBV28 combines with J gene TRBJ1-1, with 7 bases lining up with TRBD1. The receptor comes from a donor under 30 with latent tuberculosis or without tuberculosis infection. The CDR3 protein is CASSAQTGPLAKAFF. The DNA for the CDR3 is TGTGCCAGCAGTGCCCAGACAGGGCCCCTAGCAAAAGCTTTCTTT.